Listed below are T cell receptor beta chains from one sample, sequenced in a study of shared clonotypes between healthy human individuals. TCRdb's copy holds only in-frame clones and misses some; the assay was immunoSEQ multiplex PCR. Here the sample spans about 2,200,000 clones, more than 85% being singletons. Sample: naive CD8+ T cells from PBMCs. Every receptor here comes from a man younger than 35 in good health. Some clones in this sample may be carry-over from other donors' samples. CDR3s include the opening cysteine and the closing phenylalanine or tryptophan. Each record gives: J gene, V gene, D gene, CDR3 protein. The D gene is left open where the match is weak.

TRBJ1-2,TRBV27,TRBD1,CASSLGQGAYYGYTF
TRBJ2-1,TRBV7-9,TRBD2,CASSPKGLAASRPNNEQFF
TRBJ2-1,TRBV19,TRBD1,CASRDGQGMSNEQFF
TRBJ2-7,TRBV6-5,.,CASSYSTGSSYEQYF
TRBJ2-1,TRBV9,TRBD2,CASRRSGSLDNEQFF
TRBJ2-5,TRBV6-5,TRBD2,CASNIAGAPQETQYF
TRBJ2-6,TRBV7-9,.,CAALLPRRSGANVLTF
TRBJ2-1,TRBV2,TRBD2,CASSVTGGSPYNEQFF
TRBJ1-1,TRBV27,.,CASSLTENTEAFF
TRBJ2-3,TRBV10-2,.,CASLGREWGTDTQYF
TRBJ2-3,TRBV15,.,CATSRDGGTDTQYF
TRBJ2-1,TRBV4-1,TRBD2,CASSLDSGLAGAYNEQFF
TRBJ2-2,TRBV28,.,CASSFDSAKNTGELFF
TRBJ2-6,TRBV14,.,CASSQDIRSGANVLTF
TRBJ2-5,TRBV5-8,.,CASSSRGQETQYF
TRBJ2-7,TRBV27,TRBD1,CASSYDRGGYEQYF
TRBJ2-3,TRBV27,.,CASSRLAPTGTDTQYF
TRBJ1-5,TRBV27,.,CASSLAGNQPQHF
TRBJ1-1,TRBV6-1,.,CASSAGDTMNTEAFF
TRBJ1-2,TRBV4-1,.,CASSQARGINYGYTF
TRBJ2-7,TRBV14,TRBD2,CASRASGKTYEQYF
TRBJ2-2,TRBV2,TRBD2,CATAPGGTGELFF
TRBJ2-7,TRBV7-6,TRBD2,CASSRTSGPSYEQYF
TRBJ2-7,TRBV7-2,TRBD2,CASSQGGGRGWEQYF
TRBJ1-4,TRBV7-6,.,CASSPEVAEKLFF